This TCR beta chain was obtained from a study of cytomegalovirus exposure and HLA in healthy donors. Findings and limits, study-wide: TCR association rates varied by HLA locus in a later analysis, with DRB1 highest and HLA-C lowest.

Both 60 Vbeta primers and 13 Jbeta primers went into the PCR. The assay was immunoSEQ multiplex PCR, and TCRdb's table has in-frame clones only and misses some. The sample lists some 200,000 clones; about four fifths were seen once. As to this clone: Its target is unknown.

This sequence was found in a girl aged 10-17 years in good health and CMV-seropositive. Sequencing was done on a sample of PBMCs.

CDR3 sequence reads: CASSYSSASYEQYF. The CDR3 DNA is TGTGCCAGCAGTTACTCGAGCGCCTCCTACGAGCAGTACTTC. This chain connects TRBV6-6 to TRBJ2-7; no clear D. CDR3 length: 14 residues. V was pared by 0 bases and J by 0 bases, with 6 bases between. CDR1 is MNHNY, CDR2 SVGAGI, per germline (reference sequence).